This T cell receptor (beta chain) comes out of a study of blood T cell repertoires in COVID-19. Study details: T cells, B-cell-depleted T cells, or PBMCs supplied cDNA or gDNA.

TCRdb's table, derived via immunoSEQ multiplex PCR, lists solely in-frame clones and lacks some. Of 150,000 to 200,000 clones listed, 88% are singletons. V was cut by 6 bases and J by 1 base, with 12 bases left in between. The length of the CDR3 is 14 residues. The germline V gene encodes CDR1 LGHDT and CDR2 YNNKEL (reference sequence). The V call is TRBV3-1 (or the pseudogene TRBV3-2), the J call TRBJ1-2; the D gene is possibly TRBD1 (5 bases). The source of this sequence is a human donor in a cohort sampled during active COVID-19. Sequenced material: peripheral blood. CDR3 residues: CASSQPGLNYGYTF. In DNA form, the CDR3 reads TGTGCCAGCAGTCAACCGGGACTTAACTATGGCTACACCTTC.